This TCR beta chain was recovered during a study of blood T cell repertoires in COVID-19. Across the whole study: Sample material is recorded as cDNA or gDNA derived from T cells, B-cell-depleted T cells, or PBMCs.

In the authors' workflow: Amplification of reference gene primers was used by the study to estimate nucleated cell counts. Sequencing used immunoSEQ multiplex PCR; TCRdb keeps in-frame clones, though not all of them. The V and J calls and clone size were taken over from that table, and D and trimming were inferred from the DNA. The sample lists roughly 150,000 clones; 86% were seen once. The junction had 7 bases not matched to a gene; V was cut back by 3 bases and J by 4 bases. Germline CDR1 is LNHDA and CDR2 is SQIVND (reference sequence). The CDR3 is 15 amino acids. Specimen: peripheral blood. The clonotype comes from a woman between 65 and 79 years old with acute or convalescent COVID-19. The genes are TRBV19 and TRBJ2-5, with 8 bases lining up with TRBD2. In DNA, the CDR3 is TGTGCCAGTAGTATTGGGACTAGTAATCGAGAGACCCAGTACTTC. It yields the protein CASSIGTSNRETQYF.